These 19 T cell receptor beta chains were all obtained from the same sample, sequenced in a study of T-cell reconstitution after alpha-beta-depleted transplantation in children. Unique molecular identifiers were incorporated during preparation of the TCRbeta library. One entry per CDR3 protein results from TCRdb running MiXCR on the PCR reads. The sample lists 500,000 to 600,000 distinct CDR3 sequences, over 25% seen once, with under 45% in the top ten. This material consisted of PBMCs, taken before TCRalphabeta/CD19-depleted stem cell transplant. The receptors were gathered from a boy under two years old with Wiskott-Aldrich syndrome, due to receive a stem cell transplant.

This clonotype has just a few counts. J is TRBJ2-5 and V is TRBV3-1, with 12 bases lining up with TRBD2. Germline V gene sequence: CDR1 LGHDT, CDR2 YNNKEL (reference sequence). The CDR3 spans 16 residues. The trim removed 2 bases at V and 7 bases at J, leaving 8 bases unmatched. Written as DNA, the CDR3 is TGTGCCAGCAGCCAACTACTAGCGGGAGGATTCGGGACCCAGTACTTC. It is translated as CASSQLLAGGFGTQYF.

The chain links TRBV12-3 or TRBV12-4 to TRBJ1-2; D is possibly TRBD1 (5 bases). The V end was cut by 5 bases, the J end by 5 bases, with 21 bases between. This CDR3 is built from 16 residues. CDR3 amino acids: CASSPTGRGVGYGYTF. The CDR3 DNA is TGTGCCAGCAGTCCCACGGGCCGGGGGGTAGGTTATGGCTACACCTTC.

This clonotype was recorded a few times. The CDR3 DNA follows: TGCAGTGCTAGAGCGGGCGGATACGAGCAGTACTTC. It translates to CSARAGGYEQYF. The rearrangement joins TRBV20-1 to TRBJ2-7; D is uncertain. This CDR3 comprises 12 residues. The ends were cut back, 1 base at V and 4 bases at J, with 8 bases in the middle. Germline V lookup: CDR1 DFQATT, CDR2 SNEGSKA (reference sequence).

The rearrangement uses TRBV29-1 and TRBJ2-7, with D hard to call. V was pared by 3 bases and J by 4 bases, with 7 bases between. The germline gives CDR1 SQVTM, CDR2 ANQGSEA. The CDR3 has 11 amino acids. CDR3 DNA sequence: TGCAGCGTTGATTTAGGTTACGAGCAGTACTTC. This translates into CSVDLGYEQYF.

In this sample, this clonotype turned up a few times. V usage is TRBV6-1 and J usage is TRBJ2-5; perhaps D is TRBD1 or TRBD2 (5 bases each). Germline CDR1 MNHNS, CDR2 SASEGT. V was pared by 4 bases and J by 5 bases, with 17 bases between. The CDR3 spans 15 residues. The CDR3 bases are TGTGCCAGCAGTGGGGGAGTGGGGCCTAGGGAGACCCAGTACTTC. This translates into CASSGGVGPRETQYF.

This sequence joins TRBV19 and TRBJ1-1; tentatively, D is TRBD1 (6 bases). This CDR3 is 15 amino acids long. The ends were cut back, 9 bases at V and 0 bases at J, with 17 bases in the middle. Germline CDR1 and CDR2: LNHDA and SQIVND (reference sequence). The CDR3 sequence is CASDGGLGMNTEAFF. The CDR3 nucleotides are TGTGCCAGCGATGGGGGGCTCGGTATGAACACTGAAGCTTTCTTT. Complete variable domain (other parts from reference TRBV19 and TRBJ1-1): DGGITQSPKYLFRKEGQNVTLSCEQNLNHDAMYWYRQDPGQGLRLIYYSQIVNDFQKGDIAEGYSVSREKKESFPLTVTSAQKNPTAFYLCASDGGLGMNTEAFFGQGTRLTVV.

On this clonotype itself: The conserved closing phenylalanine or tryptophan is absent in this CDR3, likely reflecting a read error. This chain links TRBV5-1 with TRBJ2-3; the match to TRBD2 covers 13 bases. CDR1 is SGHRS and CDR2 is YFSETQ in the germline V gene. The CDR3 sequence is 17 residues long. The V gene end was trimmed by 2 bases and the J gene end by 3 bases; junction bases not matched to a gene: 6. The CDR3 region is CASSFQILAGGTDTQYS. The CDR3 nucleotides read TGCGCCAGCAGCTTCCAAATACTAGCGGGAGGGACAGATACGCAGTATTCT.

The V and J genes are TRBV2 and TRBJ2-7; 11 bases are a match to TRBD2. V lost 10 bases and J lost 1; bases outside the gene matches: 9. The CDR3 is 15 amino acids. Germline CDR1 and CDR2: SNHLY and FYNNEI. In DNA form, the CDR3 reads TGTGCCAACAAGACTAGCGGGAAGAGATCCTACGAGCAGTACTTC. Translation: CANKTSGKRSYEQYF.

This rearrangement joins TRBV20-1 to TRBJ1-5; 10 bases match TRBD1. Germline CDR1 and CDR2: DFQATT and SNEGSKA (reference sequence). The V gene end was trimmed by 8 bases and the J gene end by 6 bases; junction bases not matched to a gene: 7. The CDR3 contains 13 residues. CDR3 region: CSTGQGVSQPQHF. The CDR3 DNA reads as TGCAGTACCGGACAGGGGGTTAGTCAGCCCCAGCATTTT.

CDR3 nucleotides: TGCAGTGCTAGAGATGATGGCAGACGCAATCAGCCCCAGCATTTT. Its protein product is CSARDDGRRNQPQHF. The V gene is TRBV20-1, the J gene TRBJ1-5; D remains ambiguous. Germline V gene data show CDR1 as DFQATT and CDR2 as SNEGSKA (reference sequence). The CDR3 spans 15 residues. V gave up 0 bases and J gave up 2 bases, with 11 bases separating them.

This clonotype was found a few times. The chain links TRBV5-1 to TRBJ2-2; D might be TRBD1 (7 bases). V lost 3 bases and J 4 bases, leaving 13 bases between the germline ends. CDR1 SGHRS and CDR2 YFSETQ come from the germline V gene. CDR3 length: 15 residues. In DNA form, the CDR3 reads TGCGCCAGCAGCTCCAACAGGGGAGGCACCGGGGAGCTGTTTTTT. Its protein product is CASSSNRGGTGELFF.

The V and J genes are TRBV30 and TRBJ1-1; D is perhaps TRBD1 (5 bases). Germline V CDR1 and CDR2: GTSNPN, SVGIG (reference sequence). CDR3 length: 14 residues. Trimming stripped 7 bases from V and 8 bases from J, with 23 bases between. Here the CDR3 DNA reads TGTGCCTTACGGGGGGGACGGACGCCGACGGAAGCTTTCTTT. Its protein product is CALRGGRTPTEAFF.

This CDR3 reads CASSVRDRGTQYF. The CDR3 DNA sequence: TGCGCCAGCAGCGTCCGGGACAGGGGGACCCAGTACTTC. The chain combines TRBV5-1 with TRBJ2-5; 10 bases fit TRBD1. CDR1 is SGHRS and CDR2 is YFSETQ in the germline V gene. This CDR3 has 13 amino acids. V shed 4 bases, J shed 7 bases, and the junction held 4 bases outside the gene matches.

This clonotype was seen only a few times. The chain combines TRBV11-2 with TRBJ2-5; the D gene could be TRBD1 or TRBD2 (5 bases each). Germline CDR1 and CDR2: SGHAT and FQNNGV. The CDR3 loop spans 14 amino acids. Trimming removed 6 bases at V and 2 bases at J, with 13 bases between. This chain's CDR3 is CASRTGTGQETQYF. As DNA, the CDR3 is TGTGCCAGCAGGACCGGGACCGGTCAAGAGACCCAGTACTTC.

J is TRBJ1-4 and V is TRBV4-2; D gene ambiguous. Germline loops: CDR1 LGHNA, CDR2 YNFKEQ. This CDR3 is 19 amino acids long. Trimming removed 5 bases at V and 5 bases at J, with 27 bases between. The CDR3 DNA is TGTGCCAGCAGCGCAAAGAAGGTGGCAGGCGCTTCTCCAAATGAAAAACTGTTTTTT. Translated, it gives CASSAKKVAGASPNEKLFF.

J is TRBJ2-5 and V is TRBV10-2, with 9 bases fitting TRBD2. V shed 6 bases, J shed 2 bases, and the junction held 7 bases outside the gene matches. The CDR3 has 15 amino acids. In germline, CDR1 is WSHSY, CDR2 SAAADI. CDR3 nucleotide sequence: TGCGCCAGCAGAGGAGCGGGAGGAAGGCAAGAGACCCAGTACTTC. It encodes CASRGAGGRQETQYF.

This clonotype was picked up a small number of times. The J gene is TRBJ2-1, the V gene TRBV5-1; D remains ambiguous. The CDR3 sequence is 15 residues long. Germline V gene sequence: CDR1 SGHRS, CDR2 YFSETQ. The germline V and J ends were trimmed by 5 bases and 0 bases, with 12 bases remaining between them. DNA of the CDR3: TGCGCCAGCAGATTAATAACATCCTCCTACAATGAGCAGTTCTTC. It specifies CASRLITSSYNEQFF.

This clonotype was observed a handful of times. The V gene is TRBV5-1, the J gene TRBJ2-7; D ambiguous. Trimming stripped 1 base from V and 3 bases from J, with 11 bases between. There are 14 residues in the CDR3. Germline V lookup: CDR1 SGHRS, CDR2 YFSETQ. The chain's CDR3 is CASSLFSTDYEQYF. The CDR3 region has the DNA TGCGCCAGCAGCTTGTTTTCAACAGACTACGAGCAGTACTTC.

The chain combines TRBV29-1 with TRBJ2-1; D perhaps matches TRBD1 (5 bases). The germline V and J ends were trimmed by 6 bases and 5 bases, with 14 bases remaining between them. The CDR3 runs to 13 residues. Germline loops: CDR1 SQVTM, CDR2 ANQGSEA. CDR3 DNA: TGCAGCGTATTCCCAGGGATACACAATGAGCAGTTCTTC. Translation gives CSVFPGIHNEQFF.